This TCR beta chain originates from a study of T cell responses to AZD1222 COVID-19 vaccine. Study findings and constraints: Spike was spanned by vaccine-associated CD4 TCRs, with dominance at 160-218 and 743-854. Spike-specific TCR breadth rose after two AZD1222 doses, and depth rose as well. The study reported that nearly half of spike-specific TCRs target unmutated variant regions. Among AZD1222 vaccinees, only six were seropositive at baseline.

For this clone: Its antigen is undetermined.

Germline CDR1 and CDR2: KGHSH and LQKENI. The CDR3 covers 15 residues. Trimming shortened V by 0 bases and J by 6 bases, and 12 bases separated the two germline ends. TCRdb's table, derived via immunoSEQ multiplex PCR, lists solely in-frame clones and lacks some. The sample yields 120,000 to 150,000 clones, roughly 90% seen once. This sequence was found in an adult who received the AZD1222 COVID-19 vaccine. The sequencing here drew on peripheral blood, taken 28 days after the second AZD1222 dose. The chain combines TRBV18 with TRBJ1-5; D unclear. CDR3 nucleotide sequence: TGTGCCAGCTCACCACCCGGGGTAGGTAGTCAGCCCCAGCATTTT. This translates into CASSPPGVGSQPQHF.